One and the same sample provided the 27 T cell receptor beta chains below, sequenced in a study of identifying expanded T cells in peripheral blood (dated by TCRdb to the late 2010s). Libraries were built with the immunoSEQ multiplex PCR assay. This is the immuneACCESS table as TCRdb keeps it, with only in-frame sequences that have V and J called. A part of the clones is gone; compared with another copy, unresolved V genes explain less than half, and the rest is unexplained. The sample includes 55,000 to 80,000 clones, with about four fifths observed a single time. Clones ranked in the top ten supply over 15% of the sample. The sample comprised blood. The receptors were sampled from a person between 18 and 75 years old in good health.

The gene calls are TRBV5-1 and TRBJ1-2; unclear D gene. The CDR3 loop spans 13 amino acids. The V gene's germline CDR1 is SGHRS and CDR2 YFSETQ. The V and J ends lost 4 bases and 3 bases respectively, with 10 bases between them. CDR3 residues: CASSPEGYYGYTF. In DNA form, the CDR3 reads TGCGCCAGCAGCCCGGAGGGCTACTATGGCTACACCTTC.

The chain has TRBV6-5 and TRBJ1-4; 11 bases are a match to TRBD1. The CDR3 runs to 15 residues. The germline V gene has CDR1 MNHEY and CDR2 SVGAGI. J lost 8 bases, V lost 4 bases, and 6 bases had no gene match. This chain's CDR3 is CASSWTGGGKEKLFF. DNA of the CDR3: TGTGCCAGCAGTTGGACAGGGGGCGGAAAGGAAAAACTGTTTTTT.

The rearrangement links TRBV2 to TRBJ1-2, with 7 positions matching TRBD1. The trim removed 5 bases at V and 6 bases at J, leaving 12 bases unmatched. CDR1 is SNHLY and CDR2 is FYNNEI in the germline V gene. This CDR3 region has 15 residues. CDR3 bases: TGTGCCAGCAGTTTGACAGGGAATAGGGGCGATGGCTACACCTTC. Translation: CASSLTGNRGDGYTF.

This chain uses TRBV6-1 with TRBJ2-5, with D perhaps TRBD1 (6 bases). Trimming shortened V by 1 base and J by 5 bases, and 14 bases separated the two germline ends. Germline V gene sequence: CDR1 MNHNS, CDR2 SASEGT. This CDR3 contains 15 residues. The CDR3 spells CASSEEYYRGETQYF. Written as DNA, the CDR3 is TGTGCCAGCAGTGAAGAATATTATAGGGGGGAGACCCAGTACTTC.

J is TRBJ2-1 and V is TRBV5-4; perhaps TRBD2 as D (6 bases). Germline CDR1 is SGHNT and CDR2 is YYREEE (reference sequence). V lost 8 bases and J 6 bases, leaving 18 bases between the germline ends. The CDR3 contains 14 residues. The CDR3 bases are TGTGCCAGTGGGAGAGGAGGGAGTAGCAATGAGCAGTTCTTC. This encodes CASGRGGSSNEQFF.

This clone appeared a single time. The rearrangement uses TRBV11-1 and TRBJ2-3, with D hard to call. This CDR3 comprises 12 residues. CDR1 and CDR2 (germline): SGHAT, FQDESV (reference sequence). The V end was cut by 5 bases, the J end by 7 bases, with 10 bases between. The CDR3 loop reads CASSPEGYTQYF. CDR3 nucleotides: TGTGCCAGCAGCCCGGAAGGGTATACGCAGTATTTT.

CDR3 in DNA: TGTGCCAGCAGTTACCGACAGGGGGCAGCCAATGAGCAGTTCTTC. Encoded protein: CASSYRQGAANEQFF. V gene TRBV6-6 combines with J gene TRBJ2-1; TRBD1 agrees at 10 bases. CDR3 size: 15 residues. Trimming took 2 bases from V and 6 from J; bases not matched to a gene: 4. The V gene's germline CDR1 is MNHNY and CDR2 SVGAGI (reference sequence).

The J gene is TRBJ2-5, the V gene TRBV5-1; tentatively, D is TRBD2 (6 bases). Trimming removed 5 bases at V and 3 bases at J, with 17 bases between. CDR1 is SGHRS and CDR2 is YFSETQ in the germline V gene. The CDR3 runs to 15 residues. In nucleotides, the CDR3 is TGCGCCAGCAGGGCGGGACTCGCGCTTAAAGAGACCCAGTACTTC. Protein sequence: CASRAGLALKETQYF.

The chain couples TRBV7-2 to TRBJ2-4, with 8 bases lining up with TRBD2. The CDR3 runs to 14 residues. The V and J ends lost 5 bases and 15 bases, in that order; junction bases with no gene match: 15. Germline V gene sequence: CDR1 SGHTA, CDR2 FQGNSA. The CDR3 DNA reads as TGTGCCAGCAGCACACTGACCCCCGGGACTAGGACGTACTTC. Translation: CASSTLTPGTRTYF.

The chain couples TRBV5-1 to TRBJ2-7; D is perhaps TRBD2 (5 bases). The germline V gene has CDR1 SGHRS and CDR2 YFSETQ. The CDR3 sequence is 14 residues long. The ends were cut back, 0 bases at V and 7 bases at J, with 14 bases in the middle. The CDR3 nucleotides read TGCGCCAGCAGCTTGGCCGCGCGGGCACGGGAGCAGTACTTC. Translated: CASSLAARAREQYF.

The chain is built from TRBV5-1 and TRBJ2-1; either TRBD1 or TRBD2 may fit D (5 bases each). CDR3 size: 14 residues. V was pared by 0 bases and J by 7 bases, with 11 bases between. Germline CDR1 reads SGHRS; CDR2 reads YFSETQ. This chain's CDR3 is CASSLGGSNNEQFF. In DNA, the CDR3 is TGCGCCAGCAGCTTGGGGGGGAGTAATAATGAGCAGTTCTTC.

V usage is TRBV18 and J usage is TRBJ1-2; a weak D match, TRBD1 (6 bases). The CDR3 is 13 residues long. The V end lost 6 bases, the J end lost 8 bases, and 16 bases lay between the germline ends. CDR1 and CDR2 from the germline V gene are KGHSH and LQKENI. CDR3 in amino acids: CASSASQGKGYTF. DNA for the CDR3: TGTGCCAGCTCGGCTTCACAGGGAAAGGGCTACACCTTC.

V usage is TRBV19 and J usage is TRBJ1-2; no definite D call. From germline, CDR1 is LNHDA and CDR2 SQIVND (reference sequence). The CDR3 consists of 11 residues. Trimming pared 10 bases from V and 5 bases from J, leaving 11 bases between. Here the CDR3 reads CATNTWYGYTF. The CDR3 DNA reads TGTGCCACTAATACGTGGTATGGCTACACCTTC.

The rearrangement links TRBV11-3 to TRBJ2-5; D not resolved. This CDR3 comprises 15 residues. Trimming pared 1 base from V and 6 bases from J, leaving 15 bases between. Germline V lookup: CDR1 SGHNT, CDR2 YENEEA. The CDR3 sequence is CASSLGASSLQTQYF. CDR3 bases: TGTGCCAGCAGCTTAGGGGCGAGTAGTCTACAGACCCAGTACTTC.

The CDR3, as DNA: TGTGCCAGCAGCTTGGGAGTGGCGGGGCTAAGGCAGCCCCAGCATTTT. Translating it yields CASSLGVAGLRQPQHF. The gene calls are TRBV5-8 and TRBJ1-5; a weak D match, TRBD1 (5 bases). CDR1 and CDR2 from the germline V gene are SGHTS and YDEGEE. V dropped 0 bases and J dropped 7 bases, with 17 bases sitting between them. This CDR3 spans 16 amino acids.

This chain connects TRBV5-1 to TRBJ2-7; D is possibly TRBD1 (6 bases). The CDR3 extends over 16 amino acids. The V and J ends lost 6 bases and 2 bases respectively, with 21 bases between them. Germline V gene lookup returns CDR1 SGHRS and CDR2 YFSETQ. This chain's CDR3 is CASTPELRTEAYEQYV. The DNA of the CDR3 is TGCGCCAGCACCCCGGAACTTAGGACAGAAGCCTACGAGCAGTACGTC.

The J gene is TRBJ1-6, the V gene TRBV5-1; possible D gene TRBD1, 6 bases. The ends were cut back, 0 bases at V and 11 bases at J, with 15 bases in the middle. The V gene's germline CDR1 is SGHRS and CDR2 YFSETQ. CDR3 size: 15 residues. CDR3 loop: CASSLDGHEGAPLHF. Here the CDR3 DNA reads TGCGCCAGCAGCTTGGACGGACATGAGGGGGCACCCCTCCACTTT.

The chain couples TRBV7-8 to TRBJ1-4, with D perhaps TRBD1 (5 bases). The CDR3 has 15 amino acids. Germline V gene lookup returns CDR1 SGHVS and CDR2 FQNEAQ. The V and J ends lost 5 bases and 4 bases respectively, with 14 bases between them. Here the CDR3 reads CASSPGTAFNEKLFF. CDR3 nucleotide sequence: TGTGCCAGCAGCCCGGGGACGGCATTTAATGAAAAACTGTTTTTT.

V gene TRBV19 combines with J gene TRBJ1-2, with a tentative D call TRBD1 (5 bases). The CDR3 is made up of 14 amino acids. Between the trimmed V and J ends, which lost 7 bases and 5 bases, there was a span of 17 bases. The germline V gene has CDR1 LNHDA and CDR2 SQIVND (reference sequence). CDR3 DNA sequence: TGTGCCAGTAACTTTGACGGGGCGCGGTATGGCTACACCTTC. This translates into CASNFDGARYGYTF.

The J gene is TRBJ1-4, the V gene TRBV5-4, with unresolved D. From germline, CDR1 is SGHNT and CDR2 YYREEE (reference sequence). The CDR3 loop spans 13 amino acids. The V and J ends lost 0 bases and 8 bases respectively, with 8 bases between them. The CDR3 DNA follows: TGTGCCAGCAGCTTGGCGTTGGACGAAAAACTGTTTTTT. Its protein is CASSLALDEKLFF. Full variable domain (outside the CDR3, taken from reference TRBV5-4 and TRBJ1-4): ETGVTQSPTHLIKTRGQQVTLRCSSQSGHNTVSWYQQALGQGPQFIFQYYREEENGRGNFPPRFSGLQFPNYSSELNVNALELDDSALYLCASSLALDEKLFFGSGTQLSVL.

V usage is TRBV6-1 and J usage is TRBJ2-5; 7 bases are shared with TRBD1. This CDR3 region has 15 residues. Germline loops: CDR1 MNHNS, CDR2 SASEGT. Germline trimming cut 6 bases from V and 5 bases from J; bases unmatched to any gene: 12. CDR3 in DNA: TGTGCCAGCAGCACCGGGACAGTTGGTGGGGAGACCCAGTACTTC. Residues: CASSTGTVGGETQYF.

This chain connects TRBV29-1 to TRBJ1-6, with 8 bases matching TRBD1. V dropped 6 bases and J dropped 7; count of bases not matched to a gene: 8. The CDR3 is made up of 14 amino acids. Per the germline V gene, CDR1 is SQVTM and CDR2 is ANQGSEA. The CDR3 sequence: CSVRDRKKNSPLHF. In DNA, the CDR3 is TGCAGCGTCCGGGACAGGAAGAAAAATTCACCCCTCCACTTT.

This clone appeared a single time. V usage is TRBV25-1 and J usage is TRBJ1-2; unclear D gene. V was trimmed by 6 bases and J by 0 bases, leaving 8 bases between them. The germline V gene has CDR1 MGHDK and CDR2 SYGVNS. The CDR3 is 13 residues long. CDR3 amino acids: CASSGNTNYGYTF. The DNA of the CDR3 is TGTGCCAGCAGCGGGAACACTAACTATGGCTACACCTTC.

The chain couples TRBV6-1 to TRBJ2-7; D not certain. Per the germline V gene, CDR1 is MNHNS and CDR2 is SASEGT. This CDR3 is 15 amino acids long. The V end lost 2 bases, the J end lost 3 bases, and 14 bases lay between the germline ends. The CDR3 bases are TGTGCCAGCAGTGAAATCAGGACCTTGGGCTACGAGCAGTACTTC. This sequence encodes CASSEIRTLGYEQYF.

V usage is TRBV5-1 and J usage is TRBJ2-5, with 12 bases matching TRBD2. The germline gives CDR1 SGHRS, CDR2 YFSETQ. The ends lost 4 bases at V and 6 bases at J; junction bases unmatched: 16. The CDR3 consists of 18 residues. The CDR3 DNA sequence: TGCGCCAGCAGCCTCCGATCATTGACTAGCGGGGGAACAAAGACCCAGTACTTC. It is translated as CASSLRSLTSGGTKTQYF. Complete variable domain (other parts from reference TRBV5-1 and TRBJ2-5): KAGVTQTPRYLIKTRGQQVTLSCSPISGHRSVSWYQQTPGQGLQFLFEYFSETQRNKGNFPGRFSGRQFSNSRSEMNVSTLELGDSALYLCASSLRSLTSGGTKTQYFGPGTRLLVL.

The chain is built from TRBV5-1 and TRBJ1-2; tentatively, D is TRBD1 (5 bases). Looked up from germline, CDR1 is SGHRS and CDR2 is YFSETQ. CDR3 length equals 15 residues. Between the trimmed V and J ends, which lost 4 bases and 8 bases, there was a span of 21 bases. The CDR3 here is CASSHDSRYFHGYTF. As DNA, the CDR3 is TGCGCCAGCAGCCATGACAGCCGCTATTTCCACGGCTACACCTTC.

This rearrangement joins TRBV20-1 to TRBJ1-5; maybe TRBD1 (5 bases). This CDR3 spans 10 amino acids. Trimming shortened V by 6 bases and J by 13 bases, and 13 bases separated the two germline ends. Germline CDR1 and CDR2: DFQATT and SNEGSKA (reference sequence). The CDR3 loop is CSALKQEQHF. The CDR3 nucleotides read TGCAGTGCCCTTAAACAGGAACAGCATTTT.